This T cell receptor beta chain was sequenced in a study of monozygotic twins with cystic fibrosis. Findings and caveats of the study: Age, concordance and disease severity did not associate with shared CDR3 numbers. Median Simpson clonality of approximately 0.009 suggested naive T cells predominated. V usage most resembled the co-twin in 13 of 16 pairs.

As for this clone: The antigen remains undetermined.

Profiling relied on immunoSEQ multiplex PCR, and the TCRdb table lists in-frame clones only, not all of them. This table holds roughly 14,000 clones, about 98% found once. This clonotype was obtained from a girl aged 2-9 years with cystic fibrosis. Sequenced input: blood.

The CDR3 region is CASSEVTRETQYF. CDR3 DNA sequence: TGTGCCAGCAGTGAGGTGACTCGGGAGACCCAGTACTTC. The rearrangement joins TRBV2 to TRBJ2-5; D not certain. The CDR3 covers 13 residues. CDR1 is SNHLY, CDR2 FYNNEI, per germline. Trimming took 3 bases from V and 5 from J, leaving 10 bases between them. The full variable domain, completed using reference TRBV2 and TRBJ2-5, is EPEVTQTPSHQVTQMGQEVILRCVPISNHLYFYWYRQILGQKVEFLVSFYNNEISEKSEIFDDQFSVERPDGSNFTLKIRSTKLEDSAMYFCASSEVTRETQYFGPGTRLLVL.